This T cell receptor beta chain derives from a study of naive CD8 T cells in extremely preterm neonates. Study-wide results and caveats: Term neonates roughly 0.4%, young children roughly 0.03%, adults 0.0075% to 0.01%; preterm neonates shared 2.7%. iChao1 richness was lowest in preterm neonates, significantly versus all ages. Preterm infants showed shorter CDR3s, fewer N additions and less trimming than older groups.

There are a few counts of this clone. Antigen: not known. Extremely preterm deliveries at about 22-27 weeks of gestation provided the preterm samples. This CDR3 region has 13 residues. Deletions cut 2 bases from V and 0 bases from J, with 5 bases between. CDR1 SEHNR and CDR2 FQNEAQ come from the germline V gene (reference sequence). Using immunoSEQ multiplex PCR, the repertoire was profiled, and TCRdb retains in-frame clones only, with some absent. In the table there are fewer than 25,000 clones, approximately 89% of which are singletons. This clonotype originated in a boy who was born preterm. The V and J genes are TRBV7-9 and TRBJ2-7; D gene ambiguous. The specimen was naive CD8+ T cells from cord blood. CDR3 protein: CASSLPSSYEQYF. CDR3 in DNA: TGTGCCAGCAGCTTACCCAGCTCCTACGAGCAGTACTTC. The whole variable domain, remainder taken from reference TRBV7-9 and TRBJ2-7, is DTGVSQNPRHKITKRGQNVTFRCDPISEHNRLYWYRQTLGQGPEFLTYFQNEAQLEKSRLLSDRFSAERPKGSFSTLEIQRTEQGDSAMYLCASSLPSSYEQYFGPGTRLTVT.